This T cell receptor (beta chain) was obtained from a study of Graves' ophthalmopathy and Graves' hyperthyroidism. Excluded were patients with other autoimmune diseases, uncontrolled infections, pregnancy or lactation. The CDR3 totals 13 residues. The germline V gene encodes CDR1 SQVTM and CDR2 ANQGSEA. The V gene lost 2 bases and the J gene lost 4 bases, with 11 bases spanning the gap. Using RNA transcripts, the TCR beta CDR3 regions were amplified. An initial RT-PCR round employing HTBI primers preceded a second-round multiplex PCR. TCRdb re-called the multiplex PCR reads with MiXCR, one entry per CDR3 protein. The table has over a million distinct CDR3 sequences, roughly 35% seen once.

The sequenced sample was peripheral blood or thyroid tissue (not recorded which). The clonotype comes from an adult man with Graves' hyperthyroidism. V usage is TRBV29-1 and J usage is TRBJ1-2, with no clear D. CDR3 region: CSVEKGTFYGYTF. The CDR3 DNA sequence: TGCAGCGTTGAAAAGGGAACTTTCTATGGCTACACCTTC.